Listed below are T cell receptor beta chains from one sample, sequenced in a study of Graves' ophthalmopathy and Graves' hyperthyroidism. TCRdb reprocessed the multiplex PCR reads via MiXCR and lists one record per CDR3 protein. The sample holds 150,000 to 200,000 distinct CDR3 sequences, roughly two fifths seen once. Sequenced: peripheral blood. These receptors were obtained from a man in his thirties or forties with Graves' ophthalmopathy. The conserved cysteine and the conserved F or W are not part of the CDR3 here.

V,CDR3
TRBV19,ASSKGDQPQH
TRBV4-2,ASSQAQGAATGTEAF
TRBV9,ASSVDPASNTEAF
TRBV4-2,ASSHLGGGEGSPYEQY
TRBV6-2/TRBV6-3,ASSYIETQY
TRBV30,AWTGALLVEGYT
TRBV7-2,ASSLGQTFNQPQH
TRBV6-1,ASVRQGGPLNTEAF
TRBV7-3,ASSSQENYGYT
TRBV6-4,ASSDRPGVNTGELF
TRBV15,ATSSGGTAGNTIY
TRBV6-2/TRBV6-3,ASTPAGLSNTGELF
TRBV30,AWSAPRTANWGYT
TRBV12-3/TRBV12-4,ASSFSGGNTEAF
TRBV4-3,ASSQDDSRAYVGGYT
TRBV6-1,ASSADRSYEQY
TRBV6-5,ASSYSEGITEAF
TRBV3-1,ASSQDRRAYT
TRBV11-2,ASSAPRDRPSYEQY
TRBV27,ASSPGLSQETQY
TRBV6-2/TRBV6-3,ASRPTGRANYGYT
TRBV14,ASSTTSGDYEQY
TRBV6-1,ASSKGGGNTEAF
TRBV28,ATTLDPRWNEQY
TRBV11-2,ASSLDSGGTNEQY
TRBV6-4,ASSVSTSVQYSYEQY
TRBV7-2,ASSYDLNTGELF
TRBV15,ATSRDRAAGETQY
TRBV28,GSRGGGYGYT
TRBV28,ASSGQGAWAEAF
TRBV20-1,SATAANYGYT
TRBV12-3/TRBV12-4,ASTYPTGGHSPLH
TRBV11-2,ASSSDTWTGELF
TRBV7-2,ASSRSGGSYEQY
TRBV12-3/TRBV12-4,ASSFTNEAF
TRBV7-8,ASSRRQGRMNTEAF
TRBV29-1,SAYSGNSYEQY
TRBV7-2,ASSLTRQGDNGYT
TRBV6-1,ASAAGSLGGELF
TRBV24-1,ATGTSGRATETQY
TRBV29-1,SVGDRGLYEQY
TRBV28,ASTTGDTGELF
TRBV14,ASSQDGIYSYEQY
TRBV28,ASSPVALGTTEAF
TRBV28,ASIPNGGVAYEQY
TRBV4-1,ASSRQDRASEQY
TRBV28,ASSFGTVTSGELF
TRBV2,ASSEDAVYGYT
TRBV5-1,ASSQLSDRGKAEAF
TRBV6-5,ASSSLQHGYT
TRBV12-3/TRBV12-4,ASSLGDGSGNTIY
TRBV29-1,SVYRGGEQY
TRBV25-1,ASRTDKNTEAF
TRBV28,ATVSNYGYT
TRBV12-3/TRBV12-4,ASSPNFLTGKGREAF
TRBV20-1,SARAVSDTEQY
TRBV30,AWSPLLGYEQY
TRBV6-1,ASSEGQPNQPQH
TRBV6-2/TRBV6-3,ASSYRTQETQY